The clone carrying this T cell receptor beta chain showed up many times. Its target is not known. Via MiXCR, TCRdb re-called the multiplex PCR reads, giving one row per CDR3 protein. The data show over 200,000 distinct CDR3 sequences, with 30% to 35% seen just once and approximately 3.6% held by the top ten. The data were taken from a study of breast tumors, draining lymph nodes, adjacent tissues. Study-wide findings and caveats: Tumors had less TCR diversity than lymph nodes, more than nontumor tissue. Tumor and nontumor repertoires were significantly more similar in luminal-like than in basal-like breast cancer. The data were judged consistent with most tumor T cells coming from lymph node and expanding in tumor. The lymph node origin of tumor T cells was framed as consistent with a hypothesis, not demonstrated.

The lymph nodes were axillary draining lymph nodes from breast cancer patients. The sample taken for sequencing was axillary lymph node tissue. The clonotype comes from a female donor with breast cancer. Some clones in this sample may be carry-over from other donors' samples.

The CDR3 spells CASSQPMLAIQETQYF. In DNA form, the CDR3 reads TGTGCCAGCAGCCAGCCCATGCTAGCGATCCAAGAGACCCAGTACTTC. The chain carries TRBV14 and TRBJ2-5, with TRBD2 as a possible D gene (6 bases). V was shortened by 3 bases and J by 1 base, with 15 bases between the two germline ends. In germline, CDR1 is SGHDN, CDR2 FVKESK. The CDR3 has 16 residues.